This T cell receptor beta chain derives from a study of T cells in localized non-small cell lung cancer. As for this clone: Its matching antigen is unknown.

Overall study results and limits: Within adjacent lung there appeared a median approximately 59 of the top 100 tumor clones. The greatest T cell clonality was found in uninvolved adjacent lung (higher than in tumor).

Using immunoSEQ multiplex PCR, the repertoire was profiled, and TCRdb retains in-frame clones only, with some absent. There are tens of thousands of clones in the sample; approximately 87% occur only once, and around a fifth lies in the top ten. The input for sequencing was peripheral blood, taken before any cancer treatment. The sequence came from an older male donor with stage III squamous cell lung carcinoma.

The CDR3 DNA follows: TGTGCCAGCAGAAACGGAGGGGTCGATGAGCAGTTCTTC. It encodes CASRNGGVDEQFF. The V gene is TRBV6-6, the J gene TRBJ2-1; D might be TRBD2 (6 bases). CDR3 size: 13 residues. Between the trimmed V and J ends, which lost 6 bases and 8 bases, there was a span of 14 bases. CDR1 and CDR2 (germline): MNHNY, SVGAGI (reference sequence).